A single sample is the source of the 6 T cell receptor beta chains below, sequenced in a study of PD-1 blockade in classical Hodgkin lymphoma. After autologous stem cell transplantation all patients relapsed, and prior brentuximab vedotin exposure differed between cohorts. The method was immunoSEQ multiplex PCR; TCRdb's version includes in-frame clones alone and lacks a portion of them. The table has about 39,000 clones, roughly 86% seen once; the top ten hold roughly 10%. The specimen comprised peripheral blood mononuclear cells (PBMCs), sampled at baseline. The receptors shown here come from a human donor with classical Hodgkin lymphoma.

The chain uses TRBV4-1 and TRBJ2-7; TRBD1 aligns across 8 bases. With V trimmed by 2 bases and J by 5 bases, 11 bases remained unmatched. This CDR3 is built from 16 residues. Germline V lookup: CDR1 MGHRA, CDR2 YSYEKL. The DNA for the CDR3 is TGCGCCAGCAGCCAAAACCCCCCGGCAGGGGGCGACGAGCAGTACTTC. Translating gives CASSQNPPAGGDEQYF.

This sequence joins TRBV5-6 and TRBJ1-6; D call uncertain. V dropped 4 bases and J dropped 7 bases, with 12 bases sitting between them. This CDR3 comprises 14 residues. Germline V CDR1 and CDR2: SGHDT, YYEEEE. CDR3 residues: CASSRTAPNSPLHF. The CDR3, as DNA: TGTGCCAGCAGCCGGACGGCGCCGAATTCACCCCTCCACTTT.

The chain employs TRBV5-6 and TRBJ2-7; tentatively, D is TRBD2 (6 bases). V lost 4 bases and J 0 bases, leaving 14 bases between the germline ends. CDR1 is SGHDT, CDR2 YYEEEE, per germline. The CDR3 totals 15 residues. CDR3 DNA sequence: TGTGCCAGCAGCAGCCTCGGGACTGGCTCCTACGAGCAGTACTTC. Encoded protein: CASSSLGTGSYEQYF.

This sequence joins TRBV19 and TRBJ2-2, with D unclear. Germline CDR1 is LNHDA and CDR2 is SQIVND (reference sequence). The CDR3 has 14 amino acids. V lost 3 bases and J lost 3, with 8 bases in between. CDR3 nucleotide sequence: TGTGCCAGTAGTATTGTTAGATACACCGGGGAGCTGTTTTTT. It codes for CASSIVRYTGELFF.

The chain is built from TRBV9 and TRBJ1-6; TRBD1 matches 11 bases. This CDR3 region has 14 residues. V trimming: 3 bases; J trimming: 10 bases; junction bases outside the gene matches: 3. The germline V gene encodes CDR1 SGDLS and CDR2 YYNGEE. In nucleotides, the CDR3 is TGTGCCAGCAGCGCCGGGACAGGGGGATCACCCCTCCACTTT. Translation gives CASSAGTGGSPLHF.

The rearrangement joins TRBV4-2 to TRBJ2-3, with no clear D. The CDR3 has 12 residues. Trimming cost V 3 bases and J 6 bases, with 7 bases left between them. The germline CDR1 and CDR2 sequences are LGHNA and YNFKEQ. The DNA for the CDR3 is TGTGCCAGCAGCCAGATGCAGGATACGCAGTATTTT. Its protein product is CASSQMQDTQYF.